Shown below are 21 T cell receptor beta chains from a single sample sequenced in a study of PD-1 blockade in mismatch repair-deficient tumors. Using immunoSEQ multiplex PCR, the repertoire was profiled, and TCRdb retains in-frame clones only, with some absent. The data show about 130,000 clones, almost 90% seen once. Sequenced here: peripheral blood, sampled approximately 71 weeks after starting pembrolizumab. These receptors were taken from an adult with mismatch repair-deficient cancer.

This sequence joins TRBV5-4 and TRBJ1-4, with D possibly TRBD1 on 5 matching bases. The CDR3 is made up of 13 amino acids. Between the trimmed V and J ends, which lost 4 bases and 5 bases, there was a span of 9 bases. In germline, CDR1 is SGHNT, CDR2 YYREEE (reference sequence). CDR3 coding DNA: TGTGCCAGCAGCCCGGGGCTGAATGAAAAACTGTTTTTT. This sequence encodes CASSPGLNEKLFF.

The chain links TRBV4-2 to TRBJ2-2, with D possibly TRBD2 on 5 matching bases. Germline loops: CDR1 LGHNA, CDR2 YNFKEQ. V shed 8 bases and J shed 4 bases, with 17 bases lying between them. The CDR3 runs 15 residues. The CDR3 DNA follows: TGTGCCAGCGCCAGCGGTGACACTTCCACCGGGGAGCTGTTTTTT. This encodes CASASGDTSTGELFF.

The genes are TRBV4-1 and TRBJ1-5; TRBD1 might be the D (6 bases). V shed 0 bases and J shed 6 bases, with 12 bases lying between them. From germline, CDR1 is MGHRA and CDR2 YSYEKL. The CDR3 totals 15 residues. The CDR3 loop is CASSQERGRGQPQHF. The CDR3 nucleotides read TGCGCCAGCAGCCAAGAACGGGGGCGCGGTCAGCCCCAGCATTTT.

The chain joins TRBV5-1 to TRBJ2-7; 12 nucleotides match TRBD2. The CDR3 is 17 residues long. CDR1 is SGHRS, CDR2 YFSETQ, per germline. After removal of 3 bases from V and 2 bases from J, the junction contained 9 bases not matched to a gene. CDR3 coding DNA: TGCGCCAGCAGCTGGGGGACTAGCGGGCCTCGGCCCTACGAGCAGTACTTC. This translates into CASSWGTSGPRPYEQYF.

The rearrangement links TRBV6-1 to TRBJ2-1, with TRBD1 identical over 9 bases. V shed 1 base, J shed 9 bases, and the junction held 7 bases outside the gene matches. The CDR3 totals 15 residues. Germline V gene sequence: CDR1 MNHNS, CDR2 SASEGT. CDR3 residues: CASSEVQGAAGEQFF. The CDR3, as DNA: TGTGCCAGCAGTGAAGTACAGGGGGCAGCGGGTGAGCAGTTCTTC.

The chain uses TRBV11-2 and TRBJ1-1, with D perhaps matching TRBD1 (6 bases). CDR1 and CDR2 (germline): SGHAT, FQNNGV. V was cut by 0 bases and J by 3 bases, with 20 bases left in between. This CDR3 spans 18 amino acids. CDR3 in amino acids: CASSLDHTHRAQDTEAFF. DNA of the CDR3: TGTGCCAGCAGCTTAGACCACACCCACAGGGCCCAGGACACTGAAGCTTTCTTT.

The rearrangement joins TRBV9 to TRBJ1-2; D gene uncertain. There are 18 residues in the CDR3. CDR1 and CDR2 (germline): SGDLS, YYNGEE. The V end lost 0 bases, the J end lost 4 bases, and 22 bases lay between the germline ends. The CDR3 DNA is TGTGCCAGCAGCGTAGGGACGACGGAGAAGCGGAATCCCTATGGCTACACCTTC. Protein product: CASSVGTTEKRNPYGYTF. The full variable domain, rest sourced from reference TRBV9 and TRBJ1-2, is DSGVTQTPKHLITATGQRVTLRCSPRSGDLSVYWYQQSLDQGLQFLIQYYNGEERAKGNILERFSAQQFPDLHSELNLSSLELGDSALYFCASSVGTTEKRNPYGYTFGSGTRLTVV.

The V gene is TRBV9, the J gene TRBJ2-3; tentatively, D is TRBD1 (6 bases). Germline values: CDR1 SGDLS, CDR2 YYNGEE. The CDR3 extends over 16 amino acids. V was pared by 1 base and J by 0 bases, with 12 bases between. The CDR3 reads CASSVTLGASTDTQYF. In nucleotides, the CDR3 is TGTGCCAGCAGCGTAACCCTGGGGGCTAGCACAGATACGCAGTATTTT.

The chain recombines TRBV6-5 with TRBJ2-7; no definite D call. This CDR3 is built from 13 residues. V dropped 0 bases and J dropped 3 bases, with 6 bases sitting between them. Germline assignment: CDR1 MNHEY and CDR2 SVGAGI. The CDR3 coding sequence is TGTGCCAGCAGTTACTCTGGGGTCTACGAGCAGTACTTC. It encodes CASSYSGVYEQYF.

As for this clone: Other nucleotide sequences in the sample specify the same CDR3. This chain connects TRBV7-9 to TRBJ2-6; no definite D call. Per the germline V gene, CDR1 is SEHNR and CDR2 is FQNEAQ (reference sequence). The CDR3 has 14 amino acids. V lost 3 bases to trimming and J lost 4 bases, with 7 bases between them. CDR3 sequence: CASSLGSGANVLTF. The CDR3 DNA reads TGTGCCAGCAGCTTGGGGTCGGGGGCCAACGTCCTGACTTTC.

The sample holds one count of this clone. The chain carries TRBV29-1 and TRBJ2-4; no definite D call. V lost 6 bases, J lost 6 bases, and 15 bases lay in between. Germline CDR1 and CDR2: SQVTM and ANQGSEA. The CDR3 runs to 13 residues. CDR3 sequence (DNA): TGCAGCGTAATCACTATGACAACAAACATTCAGTACTTC. This sequence encodes CSVITMTTNIQYF.

The chain employs TRBV15 and TRBJ2-1, with 7 bases lining up with TRBD1. V was pared by 4 bases and J by 5 bases, with 8 bases of the junction left unmatched. The germline V gene has CDR1 LNHNV and CDR2 YYDKDF (reference sequence). CDR3 length: 15 amino acids. CDR3 in DNA: TGTGCCACCAGCACACTAAGTGACAGGGACAATGAGCAGTTCTTC. Its protein product is CATSTLSDRDNEQFF.

The chain carries TRBV4-3 and TRBJ2-7; a possible D gene is TRBD2 (5 bases). Trimming removed 0 bases from V and 0 bases from J, with 12 bases in between. Germline-derived CDR1 and CDR2 are LGHNA and YSLEER. The CDR3 is made up of 16 amino acids. The CDR3 sequence is CASSQDQARGSYEQYF. Written as DNA, the CDR3 is TGCGCCAGCAGCCAAGACCAAGCCCGGGGCTCCTACGAGCAGTACTTC.

This clone was counted a few times. CDR3 nucleotides: TGCGCCAGCAGCGCGGGACAGGGTCGTCTTGATACGCAGTATTTT. Protein product: CASSAGQGRLDTQYF. J is TRBJ2-3 and V is TRBV4-1; 9 bases fit TRBD1. Unmatched junction bases numbered 9, after V lost 5 bases and J lost 6 bases. Per germline, CDR1 MGHRA and CDR2 YSYEKL. The CDR3 is 15 residues long.

The genes are TRBV7-9 and TRBJ2-5, with unresolved D. The germline gives CDR1 SEHNR, CDR2 FQNEAQ (reference sequence). V was pared by 5 bases and J by 3 bases, with 10 bases between. The CDR3 totals 13 residues. CDR3 region: CASSIPGEETQYF. The CDR3 DNA reads as TGTGCCAGCAGCATACCAGGCGAAGAGACCCAGTACTTC.

The chain employs TRBV13 and TRBJ2-7; 7 bases agree with TRBD2. Germline assignment: CDR1 PRHDT and CDR2 FYEKMQ (reference sequence). With V trimmed by 3 bases and J by 1 base, 6 bases remained unmatched. The CDR3 has 15 residues. This chain's CDR3 is CASSLGEGRSYEQYF. The CDR3 DNA follows: TGTGCCAGCAGCTTGGGGGAGGGCCGTTCCTACGAGCAGTACTTC.

The chain carries TRBV7-9 and TRBJ2-7; D is unclear. V lost 1 base and J lost 4, with 5 bases in between. Germline CDR1 and CDR2: SEHNR and FQNEAQ (reference sequence). This CDR3 has 12 residues. The CDR3 spells CASSLGRYEQYF. The CDR3 coding sequence is TGTGCCAGCAGCTTAGGACGGTACGAGCAGTACTTC.

This CDR3 reads CASSQALSGEQYF. CDR3 DNA sequence: TGCGCCAGCAGCCAAGCCTTGAGCGGAGAGCAGTACTTC. This sequence joins TRBV4-3 and TRBJ2-7, with D possibly being TRBD2 (5 bases). This CDR3 has 13 residues. CDR1 is LGHNA and CDR2 is YSLEER in the germline V gene. V lost 1 base and J lost 7, with 11 bases in between.

Remarks on this clone: The sample has other DNA sequences that encode this CDR3 too. The chain combines TRBV19 with TRBJ2-7; D not resolved. V was cut by 4 bases and J by 4 bases, with 5 bases left in between. The CDR3 consists of 11 residues. Germline V gene data show CDR1 as LNHDA and CDR2 as SQIVND (reference sequence). The CDR3 region has the DNA TGTGCCAGTAGTACTGGTTACGAGCAGTACTTC. This gives the protein CASSTGYEQYF.

The V gene is TRBV13, the J gene TRBJ1-3; 7 bases are a match to TRBD1. The CDR3 is 16 amino acids. Germline values: CDR1 PRHDT, CDR2 FYEKMQ (reference sequence). The J segment lost 0 bases and the V segment lost 5 bases, leaving 7 bases of the junction unmatched. CDR3 DNA sequence: TGTGCCAGCAGCCCAGGGGGGTCCATCTCTGGAAACACCATATATTTT. Amino acid sequence: CASSPGGSISGNTIYF.

V is TRBV10-3 and J is TRBJ1-1; 7 bases agree with TRBD1. Germline V gene lookup returns CDR1 ENHRY and CDR2 SYGVKD. Trimming took 3 bases from V and 7 from J; bases not matched to a gene: 14. This CDR3 has 16 amino acids. This chain's CDR3 is CAISDDRAPLVDEAFF. The CDR3 DNA follows: TGTGCCATCAGTGACGACAGGGCCCCCCTCGTCGATGAAGCTTTCTTT.